This TCR beta chain emerged from a study of blood T cell repertoires in COVID-19. Study-wide context: PBMCs, B-cell-depleted T cells, or T cells were the source of the cDNA or gDNA that made up the material.

Clones were sequenced by immunoSEQ multiplex PCR, and TCRdb holds only the in-frame ones, with some missing. This table holds about 140,000 clones, more than 65% found once. V was cut by 0 bases and J by 13 bases, with 18 bases left in between. From germline, CDR1 is LGHNA and CDR2 YSLEER. The CDR3 is 15 amino acids. The rearrangement uses TRBV4-3 and TRBJ2-2, with D perhaps TRBD2 (6 bases). The sequence came from a woman in her sixties with acute or convalescent COVID-19. The sequencing input was peripheral blood. The CDR3 protein is CASSQDLRILGGLFF. In DNA, the CDR3 is TGCGCCAGCAGCCAAGACCTTAGGATATTGGGAGGGCTGTTTTTT.